This passage covers 32 T cell receptor beta chains from one sample sequenced in a study of CD8+ T cells in alopecia areata (dated by TCRdb to the late 2010s). The treatment or condition label here, explained by the study, means: oral pan-JAK inhibitor, 5-10 mg twice daily. Libraries came from the immunoSEQ multiplex PCR assay. RNA was extracted from all samples and reverse transcribed into cDNA as template for TCR sequencing. TCRdb's version of the immuneACCESS table is confined to in-frame rearrangements and falls short of the full clone set. An unresolved V gene accounts for under half of the shortfall where checked; the remainder is of unknown origin. The sample contains 200,000 to 250,000 clones, around two fifths of them found a single time. The ten biggest clones cover more than 0.4% of the sample. Sequenced material: CD4+ T cells sorted from blood, taken at approximately week 31, from a patient treated with tofacitinib. Receptors were obtained from a human donor with alopecia areata.

CDR3: CAISEPMDRATDTQYF. The CDR3 coding sequence is TGTGCCATCAGTGAGCCTATGGACAGGGCTACAGATACGCAGTATTTT. This chain joins TRBV10-3 and TRBJ2-3; TRBD1 matches at 8 bases. This CDR3 spans 16 amino acids. Unmatched junction bases numbered 7, after V lost 2 bases and J lost 3 bases. Germline assignment: CDR1 ENHRY and CDR2 SYGVKD.

The chain couples TRBV5-4 to TRBJ1-2; TRBD1 is a possible D gene (6 bases). Germline lookup yields CDR1 SGHNT and CDR2 YYREEE (reference sequence). The CDR3 sequence is 14 residues long. Trimming cost V 0 bases and J 4 bases, with 10 bases left between them. CDR3 in DNA: TGTGCCAGCAGCTTGGACAGGGTACTCTATGGCTACACCTTC. Protein product: CASSLDRVLYGYTF. The complete variable domain, with remaining parts taken from reference TRBV5-4 and TRBJ1-2, reads ETGVTQSPTHLIKTRGQQVTLRCSSQSGHNTVSWYQQALGQGPQFIFQYYREEENGRGNFPPRFSGLQFPNYSSELNVNALELDDSALYLCASSLDRVLYGYTFGSGTRLTVV.

This clone was counted between two and nine times. The chain links TRBV6-1 to TRBJ2-3, with D uncertain. CDR1 is MNHNS and CDR2 is SASEGT in the germline V gene. V lost 5 bases and J 6 bases, leaving 12 bases between the germline ends. The CDR3 length is 13 residues. Here the CDR3 reads CASSPRSQDTQYF. CDR3 in DNA: TGTGCCAGCAGTCCTCGGTCCCAGGATACGCAGTATTTT.

This clone was counted between two and nine times. The V gene is TRBV2, the J gene TRBJ2-3; D gene ambiguous. The CDR3 sequence is 13 residues long. Germline assignment: CDR1 SNHLY and CDR2 FYNNEI. Trimming shortened V by 2 bases and J by 3 bases, and 6 bases separated the two germline ends. CDR3 sequence reads: CASSEMGTDTQYF. CDR3 bases: TGTGCCAGCAGTGAAATGGGAACAGATACGCAGTATTTT.

This clone showed up just once. CDR3 in amino acids: CATSRDPGRTYEQYF. Here the CDR3 DNA reads TGTGCCACCAGCAGAGATCCGGGACGGACCTACGAGCAGTACTTC. The J gene is TRBJ2-7, the V gene TRBV15; D tentatively reads TRBD1 or TRBD2 (5 bases each). The germline V gene encodes CDR1 LNHNV and CDR2 YYDKDF (reference sequence). Trimming shortened V by 0 bases and J by 2 bases, and 11 bases separated the two germline ends. The CDR3 consists of 15 residues.

The V call is TRBV6-5, the J call TRBJ2-1; D not resolved. CDR1 and CDR2 from the germline V gene are MNHEY and SVGAGI. V gave up 6 bases and J gave up 5 bases, with 11 bases separating them. The CDR3 is 13 amino acids. In DNA form, the CDR3 reads TGTGCCAGCAGAAAACAGAGAAACAATGAGCAGTTCTTC. Translation gives CASRKQRNNEQFF.

The chain links TRBV29-1 to TRBJ1-1; D gene uncertain. CDR1 and CDR2 (germline): SQVTM, ANQGSEA. The CDR3 covers 13 residues. Trimming stripped 4 bases from V and 4 bases from J, with 13 bases between. The CDR3 spells CSVARRLATEAFF. The CDR3 nucleotides read TGCAGCGTTGCCCGCAGGTTGGCCACTGAAGCTTTCTTT.

The genes are TRBV11-1 and TRBJ2-1, with D uncertain. The CDR3 is 15 amino acids. Trimming pared 2 bases from V and 5 bases from J, leaving 13 bases between. From germline, CDR1 is SGHAT and CDR2 FQDESV (reference sequence). CDR3 in amino acids: CASSLLAVSHNEQFF. The DNA for the CDR3 is TGTGCCAGCAGCTTATTGGCGGTATCACACAATGAGCAGTTCTTC.

The gene calls are TRBV6-6 and TRBJ2-7; 7 bases line up with TRBD1. Germline loops: CDR1 MNHNY, CDR2 SVGAGI (reference sequence). J was trimmed by 3 bases and V by 6 bases; bases with no gene match: 2. CDR3 length equals 12 residues. DNA for the CDR3: TGTGCCAGCAGCCGGGACAGCTACGAGCAGTACTTC. Translation gives CASSRDSYEQYF.

In its sample, this clone was seen once. The V and J genes are TRBV6-5 and TRBJ1-4; D remains unclear. The CDR3 loop spans 13 amino acids. Per germline, CDR1 MNHEY and CDR2 SVGAGI. V shed 0 bases and J shed 8 bases, with 7 bases lying between them. The CDR3 region has the DNA TGTGCCAGCAGTTACTCGAGCTGGGAAAAACTGTTTTTT. Translation gives CASSYSSWEKLFF.

The rearrangement uses TRBV11-2 and TRBJ2-7; 10 nucleotides match TRBD1. The CDR3 has 15 residues. From germline, CDR1 is SGHAT and CDR2 FQNNGV. The ends lost 5 bases at V and 9 bases at J; junction bases unmatched: 13. The CDR3 loop is CASSALDRGQVGQYF. DNA of the CDR3: TGTGCCAGCAGCGCACTCGACAGGGGGCAGGTCGGGCAGTACTTC.

The chain joins TRBV29-1 to TRBJ1-1, with D possibly TRBD1 on 5 matching bases. This CDR3 region has 12 residues. The germline gives CDR1 SQVTM, CDR2 ANQGSEA. Trimming removed 7 bases from V and 11 bases from J, with 20 bases in between. CDR3 in amino acids: CSAVLLWGDAFF. Written as DNA, the CDR3 is TGCAGCGCCGTCCTATTGTGGGGCGACGCTTTCTTT.

The chain recombines TRBV29-1 with TRBJ2-7; D call uncertain. V lost 3 bases and J lost 1, with 7 bases in between. CDR1 and CDR2 from the germline V gene are SQVTM and ANQGSEA. This CDR3 has 12 residues. The CDR3 region has the DNA TGCAGCGTTGAGTCCGGATCCTACGAGCAGTACTTC. Amino acid sequence: CSVESGSYEQYF.

About this clone: Within the sample, other DNA sequences also encode this same CDR3. CDR3 protein: CASRRQNTEAFF. CDR3 in DNA: TGTGCCAGCCGAAGACAGAACACTGAAGCTTTCTTT. This sequence joins TRBV11-2 and TRBJ1-1; D not resolved. The CDR3 length is 12 residues. From germline, CDR1 is SGHAT and CDR2 FQNNGV. V was clipped by 8 bases and J by 1 base, with 8 bases between them.

The gene calls are TRBV30 and TRBJ1-6, with D possibly matching TRBD1 (5 bases). The CDR3 loop spans 14 amino acids. The germline V gene has CDR1 GTSNPN and CDR2 SVGIG (reference sequence). The V end lost 4 bases, the J end lost 9 bases, and 16 bases lay between the germline ends. The CDR3: CAWTGTQVGSPLHF. The CDR3 DNA reads TGTGCCTGGACCGGGACGCAGGTTGGTTCACCCCTCCACTTT.

The rearrangement links TRBV4-1 to TRBJ2-5; 9 bases agree with TRBD2. Looked up from germline, CDR1 is MGHRA and CDR2 is YSYEKL. The V segment lost 4 bases and the J segment 5 bases; nucleotides outside the gene matches: 14. The CDR3 contains 17 residues. The chain's CDR3 is CASSRLVGSGRLETQYF. For the CDR3, the DNA is TGCGCCAGCAGCCGCCTCGTGGGTAGCGGGAGACTGGAGACCCAGTACTTC.

A few counts support this clone. The chain combines TRBV30 with TRBJ2-7; maybe TRBD2 (6 bases). CDR1 is GTSNPN, CDR2 SVGIG, per germline (reference sequence). This CDR3 has 12 residues. Trimming cost V 1 base and J 9 bases, with 13 bases left between them. The CDR3 sequence: CAWSGGVRVQYF. The CDR3 DNA sequence: TGTGCCTGGAGTGGGGGGGTTAGAGTGCAGTACTTC.

The chain recombines TRBV15 with TRBJ2-1, with no clear D. Deletions cut 1 base from V and 5 bases from J, with 15 bases between. Germline V gives CDR1 LNHNV, CDR2 YYDKDF (reference sequence). This CDR3 comprises 16 residues. The CDR3 region is CATSRVRVISDNEQFF. CDR3 bases: TGTGCCACCAGCAGAGTCCGAGTGATTTCGGACAATGAGCAGTTCTTC. Looking up the rest from reference TRBV15 and TRBJ2-1 gives the full variable domain: DAMVIQNPRYQVTQFGKPVTLSCSQTLNHNVMYWYQQKSSQAPKLLFHYYDKDFNNEADTPDNFQSRRPNTSFCFLDIRSPGLGDTAMYLCATSRVRVISDNEQFFGPGTRLTVL.

This CDR3 reads CATSIPPSWVQDPIQFF. CDR3 DNA: TGTGCCACCAGCATCCCACCCAGCTGGGTCCAGGACCCAATCCAGTTCTTC. The chain is built from TRBV15 and TRBJ2-1; the D is unclear. The V gene lost 4 bases and the J gene lost 13 bases, with 29 bases spanning the gap. CDR1 and CDR2 (germline): LNHNV, YYDKDF (reference sequence). The CDR3 has 17 amino acids.

The chain joins TRBV30 to TRBJ1-2; unclear D gene. This CDR3 spans 12 amino acids. V lost 3 bases to trimming and J lost 4 bases, with 9 bases between them. Germline V lookup: CDR1 GTSNPN, CDR2 SVGIG (reference sequence). In nucleotides, the CDR3 is TGTGCCTGGAGGTGGGCTTCCTATGGCTACACCTTC. It specifies CAWRWASYGYTF.

The chain has TRBV7-9 and TRBJ2-1, with D unclear. Germline assignment: CDR1 SEHNR and CDR2 FQNEAQ (reference sequence). The CDR3 totals 17 residues. V was pared by 1 base and J by 4 bases, with 17 bases between. As DNA, the CDR3 is TGTGCCAGCAGCTTAGAAGTGGGCGTTGGGTTATACAATGAGCAGTTCTTC. It is translated as CASSLEVGVGLYNEQFF.

The rearrangement uses TRBV29-1 and TRBJ2-7; 9 bases line up with TRBD1. The V gene end was trimmed by 6 bases and the J gene end by 5 bases; junction bases not matched to a gene: 11. CDR1 and CDR2 (germline): SQVTM, ANQGSEA. This CDR3 comprises 14 residues. The CDR3 loop is CSVTPGQGLHEQYF. CDR3 in DNA: TGCAGCGTAACCCCGGGACAGGGTTTACACGAGCAGTACTTC.

The chain is built from TRBV5-1 and TRBJ2-2, with 12 nucleotides matching TRBD2. J was trimmed by 4 bases and V by 5 bases; bases with no gene match: 6. CDR3 length: 16 residues. CDR1 SGHRS and CDR2 YFSETQ come from the germline V gene. The CDR3 bases are TGCGCCAGCAGGCTAGGACTAGCGGGGAGCACCGGGGAGCTGTTTTTT. Its translation is CASRLGLAGSTGELFF.

This chain links TRBV29-1 with TRBJ2-7, with 7 nucleotides matching TRBD2. V was pared by 4 bases and J by 4 bases, with 4 bases of the junction left unmatched. This CDR3 region has 12 residues. Germline V gene sequence: CDR1 SQVTM, CDR2 ANQGSEA. The CDR3 coding sequence is TGCAGCGTTGGACCAGCGGGGTACGAGCAGTACTTC. Its translation is CSVGPAGYEQYF.

The genes are TRBV5-1 and TRBJ1-5; no clear D. With 0 bases removed from V and 6 bases from J, the gap between germline ends came to 13 bases. Germline CDR1 reads SGHRS; CDR2 reads YFSETQ. The CDR3 loop spans 15 amino acids. The CDR3 nucleotides are TGCGCCAGCAGCTTGGGTCCTCGAGGGTCTCAGCCCCAGCATTTT. As protein: CASSLGPRGSQPQHF.

This clone was observed a handful of times. The rearrangement links TRBV18 to TRBJ2-7, with TRBD1 identical over 8 bases. This CDR3 is 15 amino acids long. CDR1 KGHSH and CDR2 LQKENI come from the germline V gene. Trimming took 6 bases from V and 3 from J; bases not matched to a gene: 10. This chain's CDR3 is CASSPPNRGDYEQYF. For the CDR3, the DNA is TGTGCCAGCTCGCCCCCTAACAGGGGGGACTACGAGCAGTACTTC.

This clone was seen more than once but under ten times. J is TRBJ2-3 and V is TRBV4-1; D is unclear. The CDR3 is 15 amino acids. The V end lost 1 base, the J end lost 0 bases, and 8 bases lay between the germline ends. CDR1 MGHRA and CDR2 YSYEKL come from the germline V gene. The CDR3 reads CASSQGTASTDTQYF. For the CDR3, the DNA is TGCGCCAGCAGCCAAGGCACGGCTAGCACAGATACGCAGTATTTT.

This clone was detected a few times. The V and J genes are TRBV6-1 and TRBJ2-1; D call uncertain. The CDR3 is made up of 13 amino acids. Germline-derived CDR1 and CDR2 are MNHNS and SASEGT. V was cut by 3 bases and J by 7 bases, with 10 bases left in between. The CDR3 DNA is TGTGCCAGCAGTGATTACAACGGGAATGAGCAGTTCTTC. This encodes CASSDYNGNEQFF.

This clone was seen more than once but under ten times. The V gene is TRBV13, the J gene TRBJ2-2; tentatively, D is TRBD1 (5 bases). V was cut by 2 bases and J by 13 bases, with 11 bases left in between. The CDR3 covers 12 residues. CDR1 and CDR2 (germline): PRHDT, FYEKMQ (reference sequence). The chain's CDR3 is CASSLQGVPLFF. For the CDR3, the DNA is TGTGCCAGCAGCTTACAAGGGGTGCCGCTGTTTTTT.

This clone was seen only a few times. Here the CDR3 DNA reads TGTGCCAGCACCAATACAGGGCCCCCCACTGAAGCTTTCTTT. It translates to CASTNTGPPTEAFF. The gene calls are TRBV28 and TRBJ1-1; TRBD1 might be the D (6 bases). The CDR3 spans 14 residues. The V end lost 7 bases, the J end lost 4 bases, and 16 bases lay between the germline ends. The germline V gene has CDR1 MDHEN and CDR2 SYDVKM.

This clone was detected only once. The chain combines TRBV4-1 with TRBJ2-7; perhaps TRBD2 as D (6 bases). Germline lookup yields CDR1 MGHRA and CDR2 YSYEKL. This CDR3 is built from 16 residues. Trimming cost V 4 bases and J 0 bases, with 16 bases left between them. Written as DNA, the CDR3 is TGCGCCAGCAGCCCCCTGGGAGGCAGGCTCTCCTACGAGCAGTACTTC. Translated: CASSPLGGRLSYEQYF.

A few counts support this clone. This chain links TRBV5-4 with TRBJ1-6; D remains ambiguous. The CDR3 has 14 amino acids. Germline assignment: CDR1 SGHNT and CDR2 YYREEE (reference sequence). Deletions cut 0 bases from V and 7 bases from J, with 8 bases between. The CDR3 region is CASSLEGGNSPLHF. Written as DNA, the CDR3 is TGTGCCAGCAGCTTGGAAGGCGGGAATTCACCCCTCCACTTT.